Below, 4 T cell receptor beta chains from the same sample are listed, as sequenced in a study of immune evolution from preneoplasia to lung adenocarcinoma. Sequencing was performed with immunoSEQ multiplex PCR; in TCRdb, only in-frame clones are kept and a portion is missing. The top ten hold under 4% of the sample, which has some 2,500 clones, more than 80% seen once. The sample consisted of FFPE adjacent normal lung tissue. Receptors were obtained from a person of 80 years or more with lung adenocarcinoma.

The V and J genes are TRBV28 and TRBJ2-3; D might be TRBD1 (5 bases). CDR1 MDHEN and CDR2 SYDVKM come from the germline V gene. V was trimmed by 1 base and J by 2 bases, leaving 10 bases between them. The CDR3 extends over 15 amino acids. For the CDR3, the DNA is TGTGCCAGCAGTTTATTTGGGGCAAACACAGATACGCAGTATTTT. Amino acids: CASSLFGANTDTQYF.

This clone was detected only a few times. The J gene is TRBJ2-1, the V gene TRBV6-1, with TRBD2 identical over 10 bases. The CDR3 loop spans 15 amino acids. V gave up 3 bases and J gave up 6 bases; unmatched junction bases: 5. Germline loops: CDR1 MNHNS, CDR2 SASEGT. CDR3 nucleotide sequence: TGTGCCAGCAGTGATGGGGGACTAGCGTCCAATGAGCAGTTCTTC. Translating gives CASSDGGLASNEQFF.

The chain employs TRBV11-1 and TRBJ1-1, with TRBD1 matching 7 bases. V was pared by 2 bases and J by 7 bases, with 4 bases of the junction left unmatched. Germline V gene data show CDR1 as SGHAT and CDR2 as FQDESV (reference sequence). The CDR3 is 13 amino acids. The CDR3 bases are TGTGCCAGCAGCTTACGGGACAGCCTTGAAGCTTTCTTT. Its protein product is CASSLRDSLEAFF.

The chain uses TRBV9 and TRBJ2-2, with no clear D. This CDR3 is 12 amino acids long. Trimming took 4 bases from V and 4 from J, leaving 5 bases between them. Germline CDR1 SGDLS, CDR2 YYNGEE. The CDR3: CASSLTTGELFF. The CDR3 DNA sequence: TGTGCCAGCAGCCTCACCACCGGGGAGCTGTTTTTT.